Reported below is one T cell receptor beta chain. The record originates from a study of blood T cell repertoires in COVID-19. Study details: There were acute and convalescent COVID-19 samples, and they came from the United States, Italy and Spain. From T cells, B-cell-depleted T cells, or PBMCs came the material, which was cDNA or gDNA.

Germline CDR1 reads SQVTM; CDR2 reads ANQGSEA. The CDR3 totals 13 residues. Trimming stripped 7 bases from V and 5 bases from J, with 14 bases between. Original handling: Amplification with reference gene primers provided the estimates of nucleated cell counts. Measured with immunoSEQ multiplex PCR; TCRdb has only the in-frame clones, and not every one. V and J calls and clone size follow that table, whereas D and trimming were derived from the DNA. The sample lists 250,000 to 300,000 clones; approximately 79% were seen once. This clonotype originated in a young man with acute COVID-19. The V and J genes are TRBV29-1 and TRBJ2-2; D is perhaps TRBD2 (6 bases). The sequenced material came from PBMCs or T cells enriched from blood (not recorded which). The CDR3 region has the DNA TGCAGCGCAAGGCGGGGAGATACCGGGGAGCTGTTTTTT. This sequence encodes CSARRGDTGELFF.